Listed below are T cell receptor beta chains from one sample, sequenced in a study of T cell responses to AZD1222 COVID-19 vaccine. TCRdb's copy holds only in-frame clones and misses some; the assay was immunoSEQ multiplex PCR. The table shows approximately 96,000 clones, with just over 90% occurring only once. Sequencing was performed on peripheral blood, taken 28 days after the second AZD1222 dose. The receptors come from an adult who received the AZD1222 COVID-19 vaccine. CDR3s include the opening cysteine and the closing phenylalanine or tryptophan. Each record gives: J gene, V gene, D gene, clone size, CDR3 DNA, CDR3 protein. The D gene is left open where the match is weak. Clone size is stated in some rows and not others, as once, few, many or a class when expanded.

j_call: TRBJ1-1
v_call: TRBV6-2/TRBV6-3
d_call: -
clone_size: -
cdr3_nt: TGTGCCAGCAGACCTTGGGCGGGGGGCAGAAACACTGAAGCTTTCTTT
cdr3_aa: CASRPWAGGRNTEAFF

j_call: TRBJ1-1
v_call: TRBV18
d_call: -
clone_size: -
cdr3_nt: TGTGCCAGCTCACCACCTAATAAGGGACAAACTGAAGCTTTCTTT
cdr3_aa: CASSPPNKGQTEAFF

j_call: TRBJ2-1
v_call: TRBV19
d_call: -
clone_size: -
cdr3_nt: TGTGCCAGTAGTATCACATGGGGCAGGGTCTACAATGAGCAGTTCTTC
cdr3_aa: CASSITWGRVYNEQFF

j_call: TRBJ1-2
v_call: TRBV12-3/TRBV12-4
d_call: -
clone_size: -
cdr3_nt: TGTGCCAGCAGTCCAGGGAGTCGGACTGGCTACACCTTC
cdr3_aa: CASSPGSRTGYTF

j_call: TRBJ1-5
v_call: TRBV9
d_call: -
clone_size: -
cdr3_nt: TGTGCCAGCAGCGTAGGGGGATATAGCAATCAGCCCCAGCATTTT
cdr3_aa: CASSVGGYSNQPQHF

j_call: TRBJ2-5
v_call: TRBV9
d_call: -
clone_size: -
cdr3_nt: TGTGCCAGCAGCCCCAGGCAGGGGATCAGGGCAGAGACCCAGTACTTC
cdr3_aa: CASSPRQGIRAETQYF

j_call: TRBJ1-4
v_call: TRBV7-8
d_call: -
clone_size: -
cdr3_nt: TGTGCCAGCAGCCTTGGTCCGGGACGGTGGAATGAAAAACTGTTTTTT
cdr3_aa: CASSLGPGRWNEKLFF

j_call: TRBJ1-1
v_call: TRBV7-9
d_call: -
clone_size: -
cdr3_nt: TGTGCCAGCAGTGACTGGAACACTGAAGCTTTCTTT
cdr3_aa: CASSDWNTEAFF

j_call: TRBJ1-1
v_call: TRBV6-2/TRBV6-3
d_call: -
clone_size: -
cdr3_nt: TGTGCCAGCAGCGACAATACGAACACTGAAGCTTTCTTT
cdr3_aa: CASSDNTNTEAFF

j_call: TRBJ2-1
v_call: TRBV6-5
d_call: -
clone_size: -
cdr3_nt: TGTGCCAGCAGTTACTCGGGGGATGAGCAGTTCTTC
cdr3_aa: CASSYSGDEQFF

j_call: TRBJ1-3
v_call: TRBV5-1
d_call: -
clone_size: -
cdr3_nt: TGCGCCAGCAGCTCGGGACAAAACTCTGGAAACACCATATATTTT
cdr3_aa: CASSSGQNSGNTIYF

j_call: TRBJ1-5
v_call: TRBV6-6
d_call: -
clone_size: -
cdr3_nt: TGTGCCAGCAGTTACTCGGGAGGGAGCAATCAGCCCCAGCATTTT
cdr3_aa: CASSYSGGSNQPQHF

j_call: TRBJ2-1
v_call: TRBV10-3
d_call: TRBD2
clone_size: -
cdr3_nt: TGTGCCATCAGTCACACTAGCGGGGCCCTCTCCTACAATGAGCAGTTCTTC
cdr3_aa: CAISHTSGALSYNEQFF

j_call: TRBJ2-2
v_call: TRBV19
d_call: -
clone_size: few
cdr3_nt: TGTGCCAGTACCGCCGGACAGCCGAACACCGGGGAGCTGTTTTTT
cdr3_aa: CASTAGQPNTGELFF

j_call: TRBJ2-3
v_call: TRBV5-4
d_call: -
clone_size: -
cdr3_nt: TGTGCCAGCAGCTTGGATAGCTCTAGCACAGATACGCAGTATTTT
cdr3_aa: CASSLDSSSTDTQYF

j_call: TRBJ2-3
v_call: TRBV6-1
d_call: TRBD1
clone_size: -
cdr3_nt: TGTGCCAGCAGAGAAAAAACATACGGGACAGGGGGCGGGAATACGCAGTATTTT
cdr3_aa: CASREKTYGTGGGNTQYF

j_call: TRBJ1-4
v_call: TRBV29-1
d_call: -
clone_size: -
cdr3_nt: TGCAGCGCGAAGGCTGCAACTAATGAAAAACTGTTTTTT
cdr3_aa: CSAKAATNEKLFF

j_call: TRBJ1-5
v_call: TRBV6-5
d_call: -
clone_size: -
cdr3_nt: TGTGCCAGCAGTCAGGGGAGGACAGACTATCAGCCCCAGCATTTT
cdr3_aa: CASSQGRTDYQPQHF

j_call: TRBJ1-4
v_call: TRBV11-2
d_call: -
clone_size: -
cdr3_nt: TGTGCCAGCAGCCCCCGCCGACAGTCTAATGAAAAACTGTTTTTT
cdr3_aa: CASSPRRQSNEKLFF

j_call: TRBJ2-1
v_call: TRBV5-4
d_call: -
clone_size: -
cdr3_nt: TGTGCCAGCAGCCCCGGGGGCGGATACAATGAGCAGTTCTTC
cdr3_aa: CASSPGGGYNEQFF

j_call: TRBJ2-2
v_call: TRBV28
d_call: TRBD2
clone_size: once
cdr3_nt: TGTGCCAGCCGGGGGTCTAGCGGGAATAGGGAGCTGTTTTTT
cdr3_aa: CASRGSSGNRELFF

j_call: TRBJ1-1
v_call: TRBV6-6
d_call: TRBD1
clone_size: -
cdr3_nt: TGTGCCAGCAGTTACTTTTCGACAGGGCTGAACACTGAAGCTTTCTTT
cdr3_aa: CASSYFSTGLNTEAFF

j_call: TRBJ1-5
v_call: TRBV28
d_call: -
clone_size: once
cdr3_nt: TGTGCCAGCAGTTGGACGGGTTTTAATCAGCCCCAGCATTTT
cdr3_aa: CASSWTGFNQPQHF

j_call: TRBJ2-2
v_call: TRBV5-1
d_call: TRBD2
clone_size: -
cdr3_nt: TGCGCCAGCAGCCTCCCGGGGGGTAACACCGGGGAGCTGTTTTTT
cdr3_aa: CASSLPGGNTGELFF

j_call: TRBJ1-2
v_call: TRBV4-2
d_call: -
clone_size: -
cdr3_nt: TGTGCCAGCAGCAAGACCGGGGGGGTAGACTATGGCTACACCTTC
cdr3_aa: CASSKTGGVDYGYTF

j_call: TRBJ2-1
v_call: TRBV13
d_call: -
clone_size: -
cdr3_nt: TGTGCCAGCAGCCCTTCGGGGACCAGAAGGTGGAATGAGCAGTTCTTC
cdr3_aa: CASSPSGTRRWNEQFF

j_call: TRBJ2-1
v_call: TRBV28
d_call: TRBD1
clone_size: -
cdr3_nt: TGTGCCAGCAGTTCCCGGACAGGGGGAAGGGGTCAGCAGTTCTTC
cdr3_aa: CASSSRTGGRGQQFF

j_call: TRBJ1-4
v_call: TRBV19
d_call: -
clone_size: once
cdr3_nt: TGTGCCAGTAGTACCAGGGACGGCTCAAATGAAAAACTGTTTTTT
cdr3_aa: CASSTRDGSNEKLFF

j_call: TRBJ2-7
v_call: TRBV18
d_call: -
clone_size: once
cdr3_nt: TGTGCCAGCTCCCCGTTCGGTGGTTACGAGCAGTACTTC
cdr3_aa: CASSPFGGYEQYF

j_call: TRBJ2-7
v_call: TRBV20-1
d_call: -
clone_size: -
cdr3_nt: TGCAGTGCTAGTCGGGACGGGACATCCTACGAGCAGTACTTC
cdr3_aa: CSASRDGTSYEQYF

j_call: TRBJ2-7
v_call: TRBV18
d_call: -
clone_size: -
cdr3_nt: TGTGCCAGCTCACCTCTCCCTGGCAGCTTCTCCTACGAGCAGTACTTC
cdr3_aa: CASSPLPGSFSYEQYF

j_call: TRBJ1-5
v_call: TRBV19
d_call: -
clone_size: -
cdr3_nt: TGTGCCAGTACCCCGCAGCCCCTCTATAGCAATCAGCCCCAGCATTTT
cdr3_aa: CASTPQPLYSNQPQHF

j_call: TRBJ1-3
v_call: TRBV28
d_call: -
clone_size: -
cdr3_nt: TGTGCCAGCAGTTTACTGGATGGAAACACCATATATTTT
cdr3_aa: CASSLLDGNTIYF

j_call: TRBJ1-5
v_call: TRBV27
d_call: -
clone_size: once
cdr3_nt: TGTGCCAGCAGTTTCGCGGGATATAGCAATCAGCCCCAGCATTTT
cdr3_aa: CASSFAGYSNQPQHF

j_call: TRBJ1-2
v_call: TRBV18
d_call: -
clone_size: -
cdr3_nt: TGTGCCAGCTCACCTGCTCGGGACGGCTATGGCTACACCTTC
cdr3_aa: CASSPARDGYGYTF

j_call: TRBJ2-3
v_call: TRBV12-3/TRBV12-4
d_call: -
clone_size: -
cdr3_nt: TGTGCCAGCAACCTGGGAGGCACAGATACGCAGTATTTT
cdr3_aa: CASNLGGTDTQYF

j_call: TRBJ2-1
v_call: TRBV7-2
d_call: TRBD2
clone_size: -
cdr3_nt: TGTGCCAGCAGCTTAGCTAGGACTAGCGTTGAGCAGTTCTTC
cdr3_aa: CASSLARTSVEQFF

j_call: TRBJ2-2
v_call: TRBV6-2/TRBV6-3
d_call: -
clone_size: once
cdr3_nt: TGTGCCAGCAGTTCCAGGGGGGGGCCCACCGGGGAGCTGTTTTTT
cdr3_aa: CASSSRGGPTGELFF

j_call: TRBJ1-1
v_call: TRBV10-1
d_call: -
clone_size: -
cdr3_nt: TGCGCCAGCAGTACAGAACTGAACACTGAAGCTTTCTTT
cdr3_aa: CASSTELNTEAFF

j_call: TRBJ2-7
v_call: TRBV28
d_call: -
clone_size: -
cdr3_nt: TGTGCCAGCAGTTTAGGCGGGCTACCCGAGAACGAGCAGTACTTC
cdr3_aa: CASSLGGLPENEQYF

j_call: TRBJ1-1
v_call: TRBV7-6
d_call: -
clone_size: -
cdr3_nt: TGTGCCAGCAGCCTGACAAGGGGGGCTTGGGACACTGAAGCTTTCTTT
cdr3_aa: CASSLTRGAWDTEAFF

j_call: TRBJ1-6
v_call: TRBV7-8
d_call: -
clone_size: once
cdr3_nt: TGTGCCAGCACCCGGACGGAAAATTCACCCCTCCACTTT
cdr3_aa: CASTRTENSPLHF

j_call: TRBJ1-1
v_call: TRBV14
d_call: -
clone_size: -
cdr3_nt: TGTGCCAGCAGCCAGGGCCGGGGAAGTCCCATGAACACTGAAGCTTTCTTT
cdr3_aa: CASSQGRGSPMNTEAFF

j_call: TRBJ1-2
v_call: TRBV30
d_call: TRBD1
clone_size: -
cdr3_nt: TGTGCCCACCTAACAGGGGGCGAACATGGCTACACCTTC
cdr3_aa: CAHLTGGEHGYTF

j_call: TRBJ1-2
v_call: TRBV28
d_call: -
clone_size: -
cdr3_nt: TGTGCCAGCAGTTCATCCGGGGCCGCACAAGGGGGCTACACCTTC
cdr3_aa: CASSSSGAAQGGYTF

j_call: TRBJ1-1
v_call: TRBV5-1
d_call: TRBD1
clone_size: -
cdr3_nt: TGCGCCAGCAGCTATAAAACAGGGGTGAACACTGAAGCTTTCTTT
cdr3_aa: CASSYKTGVNTEAFF

j_call: TRBJ1-1
v_call: TRBV2
d_call: -
clone_size: few
cdr3_nt: TGTGCCAGCAGTGTAAGCCAGGACAGTGAAGCTTTCTTT
cdr3_aa: CASSVSQDSEAFF

j_call: TRBJ1-5
v_call: TRBV28
d_call: -
clone_size: once
cdr3_nt: TGTGCCAGCAGTTTATTTGAAGCGAATCAGCCCCAGCATTTT
cdr3_aa: CASSLFEANQPQHF

j_call: TRBJ2-7
v_call: TRBV10-1
d_call: -
clone_size: -
cdr3_nt: TGCGCCAGCAGTCCGGGACCGGCCTACGAGCAGTACTTC
cdr3_aa: CASSPGPAYEQYF

j_call: TRBJ2-3
v_call: TRBV9
d_call: TRBD2
clone_size: -
cdr3_nt: TGTGCCAGCAGCGCCGGACTAGCGGGGGGGATAGGAGATACGCAGTATTTT
cdr3_aa: CASSAGLAGGIGDTQYF